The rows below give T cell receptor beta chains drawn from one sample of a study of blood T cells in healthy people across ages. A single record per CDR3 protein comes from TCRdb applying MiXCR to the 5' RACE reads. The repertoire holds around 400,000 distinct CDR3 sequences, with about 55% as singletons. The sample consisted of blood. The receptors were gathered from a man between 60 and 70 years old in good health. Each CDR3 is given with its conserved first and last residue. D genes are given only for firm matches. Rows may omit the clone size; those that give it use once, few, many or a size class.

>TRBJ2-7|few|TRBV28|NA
TGTGCCAGCGGCGGGTTGACCTACGAGCAGTACTTC
CASGGLTYEQYF
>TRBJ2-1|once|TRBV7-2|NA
TGTGCCAGCAGATTCACCCACAATGAGCAGTTCTTC
CASRFTHNEQFF
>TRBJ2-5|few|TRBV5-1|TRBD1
TGCGCCAGCAGCGGCAGGGGGCTACCTCAAGAGACCCAGTACTTC
CASSGRGLPQETQYF
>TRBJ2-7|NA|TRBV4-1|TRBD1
TGCGCCAGCAGCCTGCCGTGGACAGGCCAAATTGGGGGCATCGAGCAGTACTTC
CASSLPWTGQIGGIEQYF
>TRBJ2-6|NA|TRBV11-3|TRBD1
TGTGCCTGCAGCTTGGGACAGGGGAACTCTGGGGCCAACGTCCTGACTTTC
CACSLGQGNSGANVLTF
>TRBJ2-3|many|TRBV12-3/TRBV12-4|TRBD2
TGTGCCAGCAGTCGGACTAGCGGGGGGACTAGCACAGATACGCAGTATTTT
CASSRTSGGTSTDTQYF
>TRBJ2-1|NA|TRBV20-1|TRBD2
TGCAGTGCCCGTGACAGGGTTCGTGCTAGCGGGAGGGCCAAGGACAATGAGCAGTTCTTC
CSARDRVRASGRAKDNEQFF
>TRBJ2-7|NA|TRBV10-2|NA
TGCGCCAGCAGTCCTACTATGACTAGGGACGAGCAGTACTTC
CASSPTMTRDEQYF
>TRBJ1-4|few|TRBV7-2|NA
TGTGCCAGCAGCTTAGGGCCAGCAACTAATGAAAAACTGTTTTTT
CASSLGPATNEKLFF
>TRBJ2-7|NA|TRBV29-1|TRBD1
TGCAGCGTTGACGGACAGGATGGGGACTCCTACGAGCAGTACTTC
CSVDGQDGDSYEQYF
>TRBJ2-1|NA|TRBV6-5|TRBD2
TGTGCCAGCAGTTACGCCCGGGCGGGAGGGCCGTACGAGCAGTTCTTC
CASSYARAGGPYEQFF
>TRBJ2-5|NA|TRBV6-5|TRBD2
TGTGCCACCCGACTAGCGGGAAGAGATGAGCAGTACTTC
CATRLAGRDEQYF
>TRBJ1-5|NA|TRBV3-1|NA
TGTGCCAGCAGCCAGCTACTAAGGGGCAATCAGCCCCAGCATTTT
CASSQLLRGNQPQHF
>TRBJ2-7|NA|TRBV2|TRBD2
TGTGCCAGCAGCGAGCTAGGACTAGCGGGGGACCCCTACGAGCAGTACTTC
CASSELGLAGDPYEQYF
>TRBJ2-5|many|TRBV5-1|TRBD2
TGCGCCAGCAGACTAGCGGGGCGACAAGAGACCCAGTACTTC
CASRLAGRQETQYF
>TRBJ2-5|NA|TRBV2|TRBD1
TGTGCCAGCACCATAACGACAGGGCACCAAGAGACCCAGTACTTC
CASTITTGHQETQYF
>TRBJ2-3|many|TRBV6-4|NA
TGTGCCAGCAGTGACTCGATAGTAGCGTCAGATACGCAGTATTTT
CASSDSIVASDTQYF
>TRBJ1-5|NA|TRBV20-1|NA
TGCAGTGCTAGTCAGACAGGATTTAATCAGCCCCAGCATTTT
CSASQTGFNQPQHF
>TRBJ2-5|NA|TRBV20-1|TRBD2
TGCAGTGCTAGAGGAAGGGAGGGAGGATGGGAGACCCAGTACTTC
CSARGREGGWETQYF
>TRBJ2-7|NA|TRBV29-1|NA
TGCAGCGGGGCCCTACAGGTCCGTGATGGTGTCCAGTACTTC
CSGALQVRDGVQYF
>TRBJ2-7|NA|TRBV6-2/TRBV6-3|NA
TGTGCCAGCATGAGGAGCGGCAACCTCGAGCAGTACTTC
CASMRSGNLEQYF
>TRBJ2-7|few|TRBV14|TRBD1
TGTGCCAGCACCGGACAGGCTATGGGTACGTCAGAGCAGTACTTC
CASTGQAMGTSEQYF
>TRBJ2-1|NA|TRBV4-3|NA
TGCGCCAGCAGCCAAGGGCGCCTCAATGAGCAGTTCTTC
CASSQGRLNEQFF
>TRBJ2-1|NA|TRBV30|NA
TGTGCCTGGAGTCGGGCTGGGACCAACAATGAGCAGTTCTTC
CAWSRAGTNNEQFF
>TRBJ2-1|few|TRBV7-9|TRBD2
TGTGCCAGCAGCTTAGCGACTAGCGACAATGAGCAGTTCTTC
CASSLATSDNEQFF
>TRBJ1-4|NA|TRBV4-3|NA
TGCGCCAGCAGCACCCTTGGTGGAAATGAAAAACTGTTTTTT
CASSTLGGNEKLFF
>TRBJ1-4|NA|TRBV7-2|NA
TGTGCCAGCAGCCCAGGGGTACTTTGGGAGCCCAACTATGAAAAACTGTTTTTT
CASSPGVLWEPNYEKLFF
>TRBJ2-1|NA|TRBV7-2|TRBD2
TGTGCCAGCAGGCCCGGCGGGGGGGGATACAATGAGCAGTTCTTC
CASRPGGGGYNEQFF
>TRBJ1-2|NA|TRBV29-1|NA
TGCAGCGTTGACTCAGGGCTTACACGGTATGGCTACACCTTC
CSVDSGLTRYGYTF
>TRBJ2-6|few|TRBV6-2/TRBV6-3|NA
TGTGCCAGCAGTCAACAACAGGGTACTGGGGCCAACGTCCTGACTTTC
CASSQQQGTGANVLTF
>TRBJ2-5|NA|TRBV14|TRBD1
TGTGCCAGCAGCCAAGGTGCGGACAGGGCTCTCCAAGAGACCCAGTACTTC
CASSQGADRALQETQYF
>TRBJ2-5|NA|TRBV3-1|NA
TGTGCCAGCAGCCAAGAACCGAGATCGGAGACCCAGTACTTC
CASSQEPRSETQYF
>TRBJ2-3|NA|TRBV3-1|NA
TGTGCCAGCAGCCAAGATGGGACTGTCACAGATACGCAGTATTTT
CASSQDGTVTDTQYF
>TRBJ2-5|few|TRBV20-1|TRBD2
TGCAGTGCTAGAGCCGGGAGGGGGGGAGAGACCCAGTACTTC
CSARAGRGGETQYF
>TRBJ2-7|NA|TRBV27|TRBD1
TGTGCCAGCAGTTCCAGACCCGGGACAGGGTACGAGCAGTACTTC
CASSSRPGTGYEQYF
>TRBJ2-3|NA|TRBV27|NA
TGTGCCAGCAGTTTACTAGGGGCCGACACAGATACGCAGTATTTT
CASSLLGADTDTQYF
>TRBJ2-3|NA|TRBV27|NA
TGTGCCAGCAGTGTAGGAGCGCCAGATACGCAGTATTTT
CASSVGAPDTQYF
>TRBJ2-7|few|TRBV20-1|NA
TGCAGTGCTCCCAGGAAGGGGGGGAGCTCCTACGAGCAGTACTTC
CSAPRKGGSSYEQYF
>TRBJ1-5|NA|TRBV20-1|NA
TGCAGTGCTCCAGAGGGGCGAGTTTGGCAGCCCCAGCATTTT
CSAPEGRVWQPQHF
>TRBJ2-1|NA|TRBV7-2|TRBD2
TGTGCCAGCAGCTTAGCTGGGGGGGTAGGGGCAGATGAGCAGTTCTTC
CASSLAGGVGADEQFF
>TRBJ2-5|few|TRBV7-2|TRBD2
TGTGCCAGCAGCCCAGGACTAGCGGTTCGGGAGACCCAGTACTTC
CASSPGLAVRETQYF
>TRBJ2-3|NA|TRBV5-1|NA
TGCGCCAGCAGCCCCCAAGAGAAGAGCACAGATACGCAGTATTTT
CASSPQEKSTDTQYF
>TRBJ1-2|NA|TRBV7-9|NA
TGTGCCAGCAGCCCCTCCGGGACCTATGGCTACACCTTC
CASSPSGTYGYTF
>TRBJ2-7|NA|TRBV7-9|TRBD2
TGTGCCAGCAGCTTCGGACTAGAGGGCGAGCAGTACTTC
CASSFGLEGEQYF
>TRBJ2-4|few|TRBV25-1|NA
TGTGCCTCCGCGGGGGCGGCCAAAAACATTCAGTACTTC
CASAGAAKNIQYF
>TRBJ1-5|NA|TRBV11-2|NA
TGTGCCAGCAGCCGACAGGACACAAATCAGCCCCAGCATTTT
CASSRQDTNQPQHF
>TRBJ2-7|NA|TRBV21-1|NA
TGTGCCAGCAGCAAAGGGAGACCGGGACAGGGGCCCTACGAGCAGTACTTC
CASSKGRPGQGPYEQYF
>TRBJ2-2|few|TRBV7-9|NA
TGTGCCAGCAGGGGGGGCCCGAACACCGGGGAGCTGTTTTTT
CASRGGPNTGELFF
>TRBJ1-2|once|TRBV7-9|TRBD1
TGTGCCAGCAGCTGGGACAGGGATCGAGGCTACACCTTC
CASSWDRDRGYTF
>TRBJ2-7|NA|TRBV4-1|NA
TGCGCCGGCAGCCAAATAGGGTCCTCGACCTACGAGCAGTACTTC
CAGSQIGSSTYEQYF
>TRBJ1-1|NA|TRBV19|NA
TGTGCCAGTAGTGGAGGGGGTGAAGCTTTCTTT
CASSGGGEAFF
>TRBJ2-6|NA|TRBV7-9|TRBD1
TGTGCCAGCAGCGCCGTTGTGGGACAGGGTCAAACTGGGGCCAACGTCCTGACTTTC
CASSAVVGQGQTGANVLTF
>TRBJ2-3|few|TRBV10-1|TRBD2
TGCGCCAGCAGTGAGTCGACTCGGACTAGCGGGGGGGCCACAGATACGCAGTATTTT
CASSESTRTSGGATDTQYF
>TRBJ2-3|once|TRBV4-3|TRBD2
TGCGCCAGCAGCCCAGAGCGAGTGACTAGCCTTAGAGTAGATACGCAGTATTTT
CASSPERVTSLRVDTQYF